This TCR beta chain was recovered during a study of metastatic and nonmetastatic thyroid tumors (dated by TCRdb to the early 2020s). Regarding the complete study: Repertoires from peripheral blood and from tumor or nodule tissue samples of malignant and benign thyroid patients were compared.

Preparation of the library involved PCR. Sequencing relied on an Illumina HiSeq 4000. The TCR beta-chain CDR3 region of each patient was profiled by high-throughput sequencing. The study's processing was this. A classifier to discriminate distant-metastatic papillary thyroid cancer patients was built from CDR3 differences across clinicopathological groups. To measure repertoire diversity the researchers used the Shannon index, while the Morisita-Horn index served to gauge how similar the tumor and blood repertoires were. TCRdb reworked the public reads: Q25 trimming with fastp, MiXCR clone assembly, productive beta chains retained. For this entry, the V and J calls and clone size follow TCRdb and not the study's own pipeline. The sample contains 30,000 to 35,000 clones, 25% to 30% of them found a single time. Approximately 8% of the sample rests with the top ten. No treatment had been received by any patient before thyroid surgery. Patient clinical samples collected from 2012 to 2018 were retrospectively analysed using T-cell receptor beta sequencing.

Beyond this particular receptor, the publication reports: TCR beta diversity was reported as significantly higher in malignant tumors than in benign nodules, in both blood and tumor samples.

Concerning this clone: Its antigen specificity is not known. No base quality information exists; no much larger clone differs at one position.

CDR1 and CDR2 are drawn from the germline V gene: MNHEY, SVGAGI. From its cysteine to its phenylalanine, the CDR3 spans 13 amino acids. Left in the record is the CDR3 DNA by itself, 39 bases read in frame from the first base. Trimming at the junction amounts to 0 bases on V and 8 bases on J, and the germline ends lie 9 bases apart. The TCR was taken from a female donor with papillary thyroid cancer or a benign thyroid nodule (not recorded which). Some clones in this sample may be carry-over from other donors' samples. Sample: blood. The V and J segments used are TRBV6-5 and TRBJ2-3; the D gene is possibly TRBD1, with 6 bases matching. The DNA reads as follows: TGTGCCAGCAGTTACTCCGTGGGGGCTACGCAGTATTTT. It translates to CASSYSVGATQYF.